This T cell receptor beta chain was documented in a study of T-cell reconstitution after alpha-beta-depleted transplantation in children (dated by TCRdb to 2016 to 2017). As for the study more broadly: The study quantitatively tracked T-cell immune reconstitution after TCRalphabeta/CD19-depleted allogeneic hematopoietic cell transplantation in children using TCR repertoire profiling.

There are 14 amino acids in the CDR3, from cysteine to phenylalanine inclusive. CDR3 DNA is the only sequence kept; it has 42 bases, read in frame from the first base. From V the trimming removes 3 bases and from J it removes 5 bases, while the gene matches leave 5 bases of the junction unaccounted for. The study at large found these results: The frequencies of hyperexpanded clones fell over the following months, and after one year, T-cell counts and TCRbeta diversity were mostly attributed to newly produced T cells. The apparently early alphabetaT-cell count recovery about two months after transplant was reportedly dependent on only several hundred rapidly expanded clones derived from non-depleted graft cells. In some patients, the high TCRbeta diversity seen at day 60 was put down to recipient T cells and intrathymic progenitors that had survived conditioning.

Points on this clonotype: The antigen this receptor binds is unknown. No much larger clone is present one base from it, and per-base qualities are unavailable.

Library generation was performed with PCR. For sequencing, an Illumina HiSeq 2500 was employed. TCR libraries were prepared with molecular barcoding, using unique molecular identifiers to normalize TCRbeta repertoire quantification. Starting from the raw public reads, TCRdb applied fastp trimming at Q25, assembled clones with MiXCR and retained in-frame beta chains. Each CDR3 protein gets just one entry, which takes the most common genes and DNA from the rows behind it. In all, the sample holds about 980,000 distinct CDR3 sequences, and around 30% of those were seen once. The top ten clones comprise roughly 28% of the sample. According to the study, the label for this sample's treatment or condition signals: allogeneic hematopoietic cell transplantation with graft depleted of TCRalphabeta T cells and CD19 B cells. Transplant recipients were children who received TCRalphabeta/CD19-depleted allogeneic hematopoietic cell grafts.

The sequence joins TRBV12-3 or TRBV12-4 to TRBJ1-2, and 8 junction bases match TRBD1. The TCR comes from a boy under two years old who had a stem cell transplant for SCID, so the T cells may come from the graft donor. Sequences were derived from PBMCs, mostly from graft donor cells, sampled 360 days after TCRalphabeta/CD19-depleted stem cell transplant. This receptor carries the CDR3 CASSFTGGGYGYTF. The sequenced DNA: TGTGCCAGCAGTTTCACAGGGGGAGGGTATGGCTACACCTTC.